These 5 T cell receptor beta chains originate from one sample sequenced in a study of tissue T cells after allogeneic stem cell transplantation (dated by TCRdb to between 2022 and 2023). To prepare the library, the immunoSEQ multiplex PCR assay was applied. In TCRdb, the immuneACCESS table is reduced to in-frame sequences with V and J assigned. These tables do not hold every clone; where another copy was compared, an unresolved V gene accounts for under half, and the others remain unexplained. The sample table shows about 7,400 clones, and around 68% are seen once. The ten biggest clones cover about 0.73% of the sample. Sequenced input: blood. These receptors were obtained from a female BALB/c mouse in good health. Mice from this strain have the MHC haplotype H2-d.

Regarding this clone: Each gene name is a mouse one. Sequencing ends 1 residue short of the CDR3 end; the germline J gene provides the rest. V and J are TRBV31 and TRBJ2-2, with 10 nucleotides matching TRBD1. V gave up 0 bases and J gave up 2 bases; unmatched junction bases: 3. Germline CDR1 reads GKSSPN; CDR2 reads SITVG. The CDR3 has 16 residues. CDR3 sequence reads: CAWSLPGQGNTGQLYF. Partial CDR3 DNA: TGTGCCTGGAGTCTACCGGGACAGGGGAACACCGGGCAGCTCTAC.

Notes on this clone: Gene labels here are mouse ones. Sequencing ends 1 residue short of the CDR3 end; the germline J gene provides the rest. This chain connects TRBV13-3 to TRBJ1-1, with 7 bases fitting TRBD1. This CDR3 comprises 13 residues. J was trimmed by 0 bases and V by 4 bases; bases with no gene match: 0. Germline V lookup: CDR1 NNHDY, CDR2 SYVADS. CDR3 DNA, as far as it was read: TGTGCCAGCAGTCAGGGGGCAAACACAGAAGTCTTC. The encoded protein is CASSQGANTEVF. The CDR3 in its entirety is CASSQGANTEVFF.

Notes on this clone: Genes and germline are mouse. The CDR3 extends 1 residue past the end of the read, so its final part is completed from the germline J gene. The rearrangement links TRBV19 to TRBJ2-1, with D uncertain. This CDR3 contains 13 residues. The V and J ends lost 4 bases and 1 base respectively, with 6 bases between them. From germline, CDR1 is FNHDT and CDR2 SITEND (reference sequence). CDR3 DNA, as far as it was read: TGTGCCAGCAGTCCGGACAACTATGCTGAGCAGTTC. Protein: CASSPDNYAEQF. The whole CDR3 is CASSPDNYAEQFF.

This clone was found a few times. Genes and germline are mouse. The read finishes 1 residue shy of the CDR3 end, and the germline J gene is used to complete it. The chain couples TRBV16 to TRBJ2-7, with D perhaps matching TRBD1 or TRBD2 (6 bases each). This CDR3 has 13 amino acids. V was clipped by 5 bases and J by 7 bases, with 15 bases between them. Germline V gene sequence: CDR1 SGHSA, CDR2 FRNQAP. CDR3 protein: CASSPDGGWEQYF. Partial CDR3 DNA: TGTGCAAGCAGCCCGGACGGGGGCTGGGAACAGTAC.

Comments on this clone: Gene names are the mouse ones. Partial CDR3 DNA: TGTGCCAGCAGTATAACAGCAAACACAGAAGTCTTC. Its protein product is CASSITANTEVF. The entire CDR3 sequence reads CASSITANTEVFF. The J gene is TRBJ1-1, the V gene TRBV19; D unresolved. The read terminates 1 residue ahead of where the CDR3 ends, so the germline J gene completes it. CDR3 size: 13 residues. Germline V gives CDR1 FNHDT, CDR2 SITEND (reference sequence). V was trimmed by 1 base and J by 0 bases, leaving 4 bases between them.